This T cell receptor beta chain was identified during a study of CD8+CD57+ T cells in acquired aplastic anemia. As for the study in general: Recorded DNA amounts for sorted CD4+ and CD8+ cells had an average of approximately 3 ug.

Whole-study findings and limits: Patients and controls shared some 30 CD8+ CDR3 sequences, highly expressed in patients.

Profiling that covered TCR beta VDJ and CDR3 relied on genomic DNA as its template. One entry per CDR3 protein results from TCRdb running MiXCR on the reads. The data contain about 470,000 distinct CDR3 sequences, roughly 34% of them singletons. CDR1 DFQATT and CDR2 SNEGSKA come from the germline V gene (reference sequence). The CDR3 totals 14 residues. Trimming removed 6 bases at V and 3 bases at J, with 18 bases between. This clonotype was recorded many times. The antigen is undetermined. Patients sequenced had flow cytometry evidence of CD8+CD57+ cell expansion. The rearrangement uses TRBV20-1 and TRBJ2-7; D may be TRBD2 (6 bases). The sequence was obtained from a human donor with aplastic anemia. Sequenced: sorted CD4+, CD8+, or CD8+CD57+ T cells (not recorded which) from PBMCs. This CDR3 is CSAGGERRHYEQYF. The CDR3 coding sequence is TGCAGTGCCGGGGGAGAGCGAAGACACTACGAGCAGTACTTC.